The 24 T cell receptor beta chains reported below all come from one sample, sequenced in a study of CD8 T cells in Susac syndrome. Reverse transcription of roughly 0.45 to 1 ug RNA used random hexamers. MiXCR, run by TCRdb on the immunoSEQ multiplex PCR reads, gives a single entry per CDR3 protein. The sample consists of around 150,000 distinct CDR3 sequences, approximately 93% of them appearing once. Sequenced: CD4+ T cells from PBMCs. The source of these receptors is a human donor with multiple sclerosis.

The V call is TRBV20-1, the J call TRBJ1-4; no firm D call. Trimming took 7 bases from V and 7 from J, leaving 16 bases between them. The CDR3 spans 13 residues. Germline CDR1 and CDR2: DFQATT and SNEGSKA (reference sequence). CDR3 sequence reads: CSVKPQLGEKLFF. The CDR3 coding sequence is TGCAGTGTTAAGCCTCAGCTGGGTGAAAAACTGTTTTTT.

CDR3 coding DNA: TGTGCCAGCAGTGACGCACAGGACTCTGGGGCCAACGTCCTGACTTTC. Protein: CASSDAQDSGANVLTF. The V call is TRBV25-1, the J call TRBJ2-6; D may be TRBD1 (5 bases). The V gene lost 3 bases and the J gene lost 0 bases, with 9 bases spanning the gap. The length of the CDR3 is 16 residues. The germline CDR1 and CDR2 sequences are MGHDK and SYGVNS.

The chain employs TRBV9 and TRBJ2-1; 8 nucleotides match TRBD2. V dropped 6 bases and J dropped 5; count of bases not matched to a gene: 10. The CDR3 is 15 amino acids. Germline CDR1 reads SGDLS; CDR2 reads YYNGEE. The CDR3 loop reads CASTPTGGVNNEQFF. Here the CDR3 DNA reads TGTGCCAGCACCCCCACCGGGGGGGTTAACAATGAGCAGTTCTTC.

The chain couples TRBV20-1 to TRBJ1-4; weak D call: TRBD1 (5 bases). CDR3 length: 13 residues. Germline lookup yields CDR1 DFQATT and CDR2 SNEGSKA (reference sequence). The V end was cut by 1 base, the J end by 10 bases, with 13 bases between. The CDR3 DNA reads as TGCAGTGCTAGAGGGGCAGGGAGGGTAAAACTGTTTTTT. Translating gives CSARGAGRVKLFF.

This rearrangement joins TRBV2 to TRBJ2-4, with TRBD2 matching 8 bases. The germline V gene has CDR1 SNHLY and CDR2 FYNNEI. The CDR3 extends over 16 amino acids. V gave up 2 bases and J gave up 8 bases; unmatched junction bases: 11. The CDR3 loop is CASSENRGGTVDIQYF. In DNA form, the CDR3 reads TGTGCCAGCAGTGAAAACCGCGGGGGGACGGTGGACATTCAGTACTTC. The full variable domain, with the rest looked up from reference TRBV2 and TRBJ2-4, is EPEVTQTPSHQVTQMGQEVILRCVPISNHLYFYWYRQILGQKVEFLVSFYNNEISEKSEIFDDQFSVERPDGSNFTLKIRSTKLEDSAMYFCASSENRGGTVDIQYFGAGTRLSVL.

V and J are TRBV6-2 or TRBV6-3 and TRBJ2-1; 8 nucleotides align to TRBD1. Germline V gene data show CDR1 as MNHEY and CDR2 as SVGEGT. V trimming: 5 bases; J trimming: 5 bases; junction bases outside the gene matches: 5. The CDR3 covers 14 residues. DNA of the CDR3: TGTGCCAGCAGTCTACAGGGGGATCACAATGAGCAGTTCTTC. It encodes CASSLQGDHNEQFF.

CDR3 residues: CASSYGGSLNEQYF. CDR3 in DNA: TGTGCCAGCAGTTACGGCGGGAGTCTGAACGAGCAGTACTTC. This sequence joins TRBV6-2 or TRBV6-3 and TRBJ2-7; TRBD2 aligns across 7 bases. This CDR3 has 14 amino acids. The V segment lost 2 bases and the J segment 5 bases; nucleotides outside the gene matches: 6. Germline lookup yields CDR1 MNHEY and CDR2 SVGEGT.

This chain joins TRBV28 and TRBJ1-2; D not resolved. Germline V gene sequence: CDR1 MDHEN, CDR2 SYDVKM. V lost 2 bases to trimming and J lost 1 base, with 8 bases between them. The CDR3 contains 14 residues. The CDR3 spells CASSLLGNNYGYTF. Here the CDR3 DNA reads TGTGCCAGCAGTTTACTGGGGAATAACTATGGCTACACCTTC.

The chain combines TRBV24-1 with TRBJ2-3; D is possibly TRBD2 (6 bases). V was clipped by 5 bases and J by 4 bases, with 21 bases between them. The CDR3 length is 17 residues. Germline V CDR1 and CDR2: KGHDR, SFDVKD. CDR3 sequence (DNA): TGTGCCACCAGTGGAGAGGGCGGCGGGGTAGGCCCAGATACGCAGTATTTT. It is translated as CATSGEGGGVGPDTQYF.

This chain connects TRBV24-1 to TRBJ1-3; TRBD1 is a possible D gene (6 bases). The CDR3 spans 12 residues. The V end was cut by 12 bases, the J end by 1 base, with 9 bases between. The V gene's germline CDR1 is KGHDR and CDR2 SFDVKD. The CDR3 sequence is CAAQGSGNTIYF. The CDR3 region has the DNA TGTGCCGCACAGGGATCTGGAAACACCATATATTTT.

On this clonotype: At one boundary the junction diverges from the germline segment, which might be a read error. The chain is built from TRBV11-2 and TRBJ2-1; TRBD2 aligns across 8 bases. This CDR3 has 16 amino acids. Germline CDR1 SGHAT, CDR2 FQNNGV. DNA for the CDR3: TGTGCCAGCAGCTTGGAGGGCGGGAGGACCTACAATGGGCCGGTCTTC. Protein sequence: CASSLEGGRTYNGPVF.

This rearrangement joins TRBV7-9 to TRBJ1-2, with D maybe TRBD1 (6 bases). The CDR3 is 13 amino acids. Germline V gives CDR1 SEHNR, CDR2 FQNEAQ (reference sequence). With 5 bases removed from V and 6 bases from J, the gap between germline ends came to 13 bases. CDR3 DNA sequence: TGTGCCAGCAGCCCCAAGGCAGGGGATGGCTACACCTTC. As protein: CASSPKAGDGYTF.

This sequence joins TRBV30 and TRBJ1-5; D not resolved. Deletions cut 0 bases from V and 7 bases from J, with 7 bases between. From germline, CDR1 is GTSNPN and CDR2 SVGIG (reference sequence). There are 12 residues in the CDR3. CDR3 in DNA: TGTGCCTGGAGTGTGAACGGGCAGCCCCAGCATTTT. This gives the protein CAWSVNGQPQHF.

The count of this clonotype is one. The V and J genes are TRBV20-1 and TRBJ1-5; perhaps TRBD1 as D (5 bases). V lost 6 bases to trimming and J lost 5 bases, with 14 bases between them. Per germline, CDR1 DFQATT and CDR2 SNEGSKA (reference sequence). The CDR3 runs to 13 residues. The CDR3 nucleotides are TGCAGTGCCCAAGACAGTAGGGATCAGCCCCAGCATTTT. Translated: CSAQDSRDQPQHF.

V usage is TRBV4-2 and J usage is TRBJ2-7, with 8 bases matching TRBD2. This CDR3 is built from 13 residues. Trimming cost V 1 base and J 5 bases; bases outside gene matches: 1. Germline V CDR1 and CDR2: LGHNA, YNFKEQ. CDR3 protein: CASSQGGGNEQYF. DNA of the CDR3: TGTGCCAGCAGCCAAGGCGGGGGGAACGAGCAGTACTTC.

V usage is TRBV7-9 and J usage is TRBJ1-2, with a tentative D call TRBD1 (5 bases). CDR3 length: 12 amino acids. Trimming removed 5 bases from V and 8 bases from J, with 12 bases in between. CDR1 SEHNR and CDR2 FQNEAQ come from the germline V gene (reference sequence). CDR3 DNA: TGTGCCAGCAGCCCCCCCGGGGGAGGCTACACCTTC. Its protein is CASSPPGGGYTF.

The chain has TRBV18 and TRBJ1-3; D gene uncertain. Between the trimmed V and J ends, which lost 0 bases and 0 bases, there was a span of 6 bases. The CDR3 spans 15 residues. Germline V gene lookup returns CDR1 KGHSH and CDR2 LQKENI. As DNA, the CDR3 is TGTGCCAGCTCACCACCTGGCTTCTCTGGAAACACCATATATTTT. Translating it yields CASSPPGFSGNTIYF.

This rearrangement joins TRBV12-3 or TRBV12-4 to TRBJ2-1; 7 bases line up with TRBD1. This CDR3 region has 15 residues. V was pared by 5 bases and J by 9 bases, with 13 bases of the junction left unmatched. CDR3 bases: TGTGCCAGCAGTCTGCGACAGGGTGGAGGCGGTGAGCAGTTCTTC. Its translation is CASSLRQGGGGEQFF.

V gene TRBV29-1 combines with J gene TRBJ2-3; D uncertain. CDR3 length: 13 amino acids. CDR1 and CDR2 (germline): SQVTM, ANQGSEA. V lost 7 bases, J lost 0 bases, and 11 bases lay in between. CDR3 DNA: TGCAGCGGACGCAAGGGTAGCACAGATACGCAGTATTTT. It yields the protein CSGRKGSTDTQYF.

In DNA, the CDR3 is TGTGCCTGGAGCTGGGGGGCTGGCAATCAGCCCCAGCATTTT. Amino acid sequence: CAWSWGAGNQPQHF. The chain joins TRBV30 to TRBJ1-5; D is possibly TRBD1 (6 bases). Looked up from germline, CDR1 is GTSNPN and CDR2 is SVGIG (reference sequence). Trimming pared 3 bases from V and 2 bases from J, leaving 11 bases between. The CDR3 sequence is 14 residues long.

The rearrangement links TRBV5-6 to TRBJ2-4; TRBD2 agrees at 7 bases. This CDR3 spans 15 amino acids. Germline assignment: CDR1 SGHDT and CDR2 YYEEEE. The ends lost 3 bases at V and 0 bases at J; junction bases unmatched: 3. The CDR3 DNA sequence: TGTGCCAGCAGCTGGGGAGGGGTAGCCAAAAACATTCAGTACTTC. Translation gives CASSWGGVAKNIQYF.

The J gene is TRBJ1-5, the V gene TRBV3-1; D unresolved. The V end was cut by 4 bases, the J end by 7 bases, with 11 bases between. The CDR3 sequence is 13 residues long. CDR1 and CDR2 from the germline V gene are LGHDT and YNNKEL (reference sequence). The CDR3 nucleotides are TGTGCCAGCAGCCTTCAGCGGGCGCAGCCCCAGCATTTT. This gives the protein CASSLQRAQPQHF.

The chain carries TRBV12-3 or TRBV12-4 and TRBJ2-1, with a tentative D call TRBD1 (5 bases). The CDR3 consists of 13 residues. V lost 3 bases to trimming and J lost 2 bases, with 5 bases between them. This CDR3 is CASSLDTYNEQFF. The CDR3, as DNA: TGTGCCAGCAGTTTGGACACCTACAATGAGCAGTTCTTC.

This clonotype showed up just once. The chain carries TRBV29-1 and TRBJ2-5; D unclear. The ends were cut back, 3 bases at V and 2 bases at J, with 13 bases in the middle. This CDR3 contains 14 residues. Germline V gene data show CDR1 as SQVTM and CDR2 as ANQGSEA. CDR3 sequence reads: CSVDMAVGQETQYF. In DNA form, the CDR3 reads TGCAGCGTTGATATGGCCGTGGGGCAAGAGACCCAGTACTTC.